This T cell receptor beta chain was retrieved from a study of cytomegalovirus exposure and HLA in healthy donors. Study as a whole: From HLA-typed donors, an early data release held about 85 million unique TCRs.

Broader study findings: Presence/absence analysis assumed near-uniform sequencing depth across donors. In a later analysis, a missense DCLRE1C variant was linked to TCR beta V- and J-gene trimming.

CDR3 length: 17 residues. V lost 1 base and J lost 5; bases outside the gene matches: 7. CDR1 and CDR2 from the germline V gene are MNHNS and SASEGT. About this clone itself: What it recognizes is unknown.

The PCR employed 60 Vbeta primers together with 13 Jbeta primers. Repertoires were generated with immunoSEQ multiplex PCR, while TCRdb's copy carries only in-frame clones and drops some. The sample includes 150,000 to 200,000 clones, 65% to 85% seen only once; the top ten take under 5%. Sequenced: PBMCs. The chain has TRBV6-1 and TRBJ2-3, with 12 positions matching TRBD2. The TCR originated in a woman in her forties or fifties in good health and CMV-seropositive. The CDR3 bases are TGTGCCAGCAGTGAAGGTCCTCCTAGCGGGGGGGTAGATACGCAGTATTTT. Translation gives CASSEGPPSGGVDTQYF.